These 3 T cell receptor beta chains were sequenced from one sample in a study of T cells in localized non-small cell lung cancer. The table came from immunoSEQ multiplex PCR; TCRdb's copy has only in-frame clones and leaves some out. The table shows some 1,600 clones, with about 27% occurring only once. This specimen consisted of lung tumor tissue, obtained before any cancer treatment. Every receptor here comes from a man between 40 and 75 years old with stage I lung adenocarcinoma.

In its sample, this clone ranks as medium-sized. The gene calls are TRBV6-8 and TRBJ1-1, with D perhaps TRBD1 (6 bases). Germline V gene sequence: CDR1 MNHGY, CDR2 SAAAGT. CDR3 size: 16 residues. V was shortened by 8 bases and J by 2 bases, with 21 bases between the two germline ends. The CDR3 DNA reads TGTGCCAGCTCTCCCAGCGGGGGGGGCCTAAACACTGAAGCTTTCTTT. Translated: CASSPSGGGLNTEAFF.

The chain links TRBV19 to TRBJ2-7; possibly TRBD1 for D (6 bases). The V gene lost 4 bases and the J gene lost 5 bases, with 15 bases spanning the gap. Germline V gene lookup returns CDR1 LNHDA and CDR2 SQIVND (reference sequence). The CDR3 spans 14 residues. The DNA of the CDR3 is TGTGCCAGTAGTAGGACAGAGGCCCCCCACGAGCAGTACTTC. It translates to CASSRTEAPHEQYF.

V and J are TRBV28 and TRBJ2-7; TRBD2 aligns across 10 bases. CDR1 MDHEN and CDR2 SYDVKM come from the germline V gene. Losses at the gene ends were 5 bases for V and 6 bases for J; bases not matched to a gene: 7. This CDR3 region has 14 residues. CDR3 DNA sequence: TGTGCCAGCAGTCACCTAGCGGGAGTGGTCGAGCAGTACTTC. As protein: CASSHLAGVVEQYF. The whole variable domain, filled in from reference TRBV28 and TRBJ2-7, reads DVKVTQSSRYLVKRTGEKVFLECVQDMDHENMFWYRQDPGLGLRLIYFSYDVKMKEKGDIPEGYSVSREKKERFSLILESASTNQTSMYLCASSHLAGVVEQYFGPGTRLTVT.